One TCR beta chain is described in this entry. The antigen is unknown. This CDR3 region has 15 residues. V was pared by 0 bases and J by 6 bases, with 3 bases of the junction left unmatched. Germline CDR1 SNHLY, CDR2 FYNNEI. Profiling relied on immunoSEQ multiplex PCR, and the TCRdb table lists in-frame clones only, not all of them. The sample records more than 2,000 clones, more than 60% being singletons. This entry comes from a study of CD8 T cell repertoires and HIV-1 epitope variants. Looking at the study overall: Controls included no peptide, Ebola AY9 epitope, and a CMV, EBV, flu pool. Epitopes were three Gag families plus Nef HW9 and YT9. 1M T cells were kept uncultured as a baseline.

V usage is TRBV2 and J usage is TRBJ2-7, with 12 bases lining up with TRBD2. The sequence came from a male donor with HIV. Source material: cultured CD8+ T cells derived from PBMCs. DNA for the CDR3: TGTGCCAGCAGTGAAGCCGGGACTAGCGGGTCCGAGCAGTACTTC. It codes for CASSEAGTSGSEQYF.